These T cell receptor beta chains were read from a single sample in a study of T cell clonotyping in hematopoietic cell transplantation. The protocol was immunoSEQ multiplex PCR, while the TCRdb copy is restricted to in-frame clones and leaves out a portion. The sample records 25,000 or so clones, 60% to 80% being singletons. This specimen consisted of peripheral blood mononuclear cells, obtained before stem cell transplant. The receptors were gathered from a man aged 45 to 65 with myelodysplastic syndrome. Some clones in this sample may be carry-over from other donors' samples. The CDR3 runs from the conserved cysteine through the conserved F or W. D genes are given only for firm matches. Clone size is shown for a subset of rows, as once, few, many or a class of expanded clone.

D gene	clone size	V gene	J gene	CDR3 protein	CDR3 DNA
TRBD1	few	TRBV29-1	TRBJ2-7	CSVVPQGANEQYF	TGCAGCGTTGTTCCACAGGGGGCTAACGAGCAGTACTTC
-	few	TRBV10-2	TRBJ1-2	CASSGDTRGYTF	TGCGCCAGCAGTGGAGACACCCGTGGCTACACCTTC
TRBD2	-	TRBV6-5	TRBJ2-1	CASSYSISGAGDEQFF	TGTGCCAGCAGTTACAGCATTAGCGGGGCTGGGGATGAGCAGTTCTTC
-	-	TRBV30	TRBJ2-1	CARGRENYNEQFF	TGTGCTCGGGGGCGGGAGAACTACAATGAGCAGTTCTTC
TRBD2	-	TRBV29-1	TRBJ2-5	CSATGGRYQYF	TGCAGCGCTACGGGAGGGAGGTACCAGTACTTC
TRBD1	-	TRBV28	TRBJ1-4	CASSSTGTANEKLFF	TGTGCCAGCAGCTCTACCGGGACAGCAAATGAAAAACTGTTTTTT
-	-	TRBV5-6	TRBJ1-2	CASSSGALYGYTF	TGTGCCAGCAGCTCGGGGGCCCTCTATGGCTACACCTTC
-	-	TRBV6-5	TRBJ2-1	CASFGNNEQFF	TGTGCCAGCTTCGGTAATAATGAGCAGTTCTTC
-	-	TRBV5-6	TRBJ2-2	CASSSVTGELFF	TGTGCCAGCAGCTCGGTAACCGGGGAGCTGTTTTTT
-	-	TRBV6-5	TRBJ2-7	CASSLRPSFNEQYF	TGTGCCAGCAGCTTAAGACCTAGCTTTAACGAGCAGTACTTC
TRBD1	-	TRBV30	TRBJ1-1	CAWRGQGHTEAFF	TGTGCCTGGAGGGGACAGGGTCACACTGAAGCTTTCTTT
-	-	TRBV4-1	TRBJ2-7	CASRDPGDPYEQYF	TGCGCCAGCCGTGATCCAGGAGACCCCTACGAGCAGTACTTC
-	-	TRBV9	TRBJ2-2	CASSAGVTGELFF	TGTGCCAGCAGCGCGGGGGTTACCGGGGAGCTGTTTTTT
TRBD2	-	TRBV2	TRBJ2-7	CASGEGYEQYF	TGTGCCAGTGGGGAGGGCTACGAGCAGTACTTC
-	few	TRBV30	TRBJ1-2	CAWSIQSGGYTF	TGTGCCTGGAGTATACAGAGCGGTGGCTACACCTTC
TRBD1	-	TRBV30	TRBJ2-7	CAFTGGGYEQYF	TGTGCCTTCACAGGGGGTGGCTACGAGCAGTACTTC
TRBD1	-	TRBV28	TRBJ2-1	CASSVTGAREFF	TGTGCCAGCAGTGTAACAGGGGCGAGAGAGTTCTTC
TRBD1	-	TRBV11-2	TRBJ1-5	CASSLGTGSQPQHF	TGTGCCAGCAGCTTAGGGACAGGGAGTCAGCCCCAGCATTTT
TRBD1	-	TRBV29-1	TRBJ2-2	CSVPGGTGELFF	TGCAGCGTTCCAGGGGGCACCGGGGAGCTGTTTTTT
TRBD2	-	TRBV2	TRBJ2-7	CASKGRAGEQYF	TGTGCCAGCAAAGGGAGGGCGGGGGAGCAGTACTTC
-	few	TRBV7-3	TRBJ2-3	CASSLGGDRGTDTQYF	TGTGCCAGCAGCTTGGGGGGCGACAGGGGCACAGATACGCAGTATTTT